This TCR beta chain was found in a study of T cell responses to AZD1222 COVID-19 vaccine. Assay used: immunoSEQ multiplex PCR; TCRdb lists only in-frame clones, some missing. The sample consists of some 140,000 clones, approximately 90% of them appearing once. CDR1 and CDR2 from the germline V gene are SGDLS and YYNGEE. The CDR3 totals 14 residues. The germline V and J ends were trimmed by 0 bases and 1 base, with 7 bases remaining between them. This rearrangement joins TRBV9 to TRBJ2-5; D unclear. This receptor was identified in an adult in good health. The sample consisted of peripheral blood, taken on day 0 of AZD1222 vaccination. CDR3 bases: TGTGCCAGCAGCGTAGCATGGCGCCAAGAGACCCAGTACTTC. This codes for CASSVAWRQETQYF.